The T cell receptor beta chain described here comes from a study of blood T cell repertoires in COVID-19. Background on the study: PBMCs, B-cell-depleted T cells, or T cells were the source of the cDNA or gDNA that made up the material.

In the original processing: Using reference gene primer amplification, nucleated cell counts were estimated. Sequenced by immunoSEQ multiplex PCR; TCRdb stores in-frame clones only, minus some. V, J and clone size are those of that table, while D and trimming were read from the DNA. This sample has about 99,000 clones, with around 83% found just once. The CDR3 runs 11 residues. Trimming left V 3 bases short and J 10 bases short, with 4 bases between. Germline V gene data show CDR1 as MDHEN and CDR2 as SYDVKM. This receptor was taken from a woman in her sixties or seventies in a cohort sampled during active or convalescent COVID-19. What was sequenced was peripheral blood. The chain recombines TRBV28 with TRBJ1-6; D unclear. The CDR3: CASSFESPLHF. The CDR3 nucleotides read TGTGCCAGCAGTTTCGAGTCACCCCTCCACTTT.